The 22 T cell receptor beta chains in this list originate from one sample, sequenced in a study of OX40 agonist ivuxolimab in advanced cancers. The data were produced by immunoSEQ multiplex PCR, yet TCRdb's version contains in-frame clones alone and is incomplete. Among about 57,000 clones, 87% were seen once, and the ten largest hold roughly 0.34%. The sample in question was CD4+ or CD8+ T cells sorted from blood, obtained in a trial of the OX40 agonist ivuxolimab. The receptor source for this set is an adult with an advanced solid tumor such as melanoma, head and neck, liver or kidney cancer.

The rearrangement uses TRBV11-1 and TRBJ1-4, with D possibly matching TRBD1 (5 bases). The CDR3 has 15 amino acids. CDR1 is SGHAT, CDR2 FQDESV, per germline (reference sequence). With 6 bases removed from V and 0 bases from J, the gap between germline ends came to 11 bases. CDR3 residues: CASSQGDATNEKLFF. DNA of the CDR3: TGTGCCAGCAGTCAAGGGGATGCAACTAATGAAAAACTGTTTTTT.

This clone occurred once. This chain connects TRBV15 to TRBJ1-4; D is possibly TRBD1 (5 bases). The germline CDR1 and CDR2 sequences are LNHNV and YYDKDF (reference sequence). This CDR3 is built from 15 residues. Trimming took off 3 bases at V and 8 bases at J, with 16 bases between the two ends. CDR3 bases: TGTGCCACCAGCAGGTCGGGCAGGGCAGGGGAAAAACTGTTTTTT. Its protein is CATSRSGRAGEKLFF.

The V call is TRBV19, the J call TRBJ1-2; D is possibly TRBD1 (5 bases). The ends were cut back, 0 bases at V and 7 bases at J, with 15 bases in the middle. Germline assignment: CDR1 LNHDA and CDR2 SQIVND (reference sequence). This CDR3 region has 15 residues. The DNA of the CDR3 is TGTGCCAGTAGTATAGATCTGACGGGACGAGTTGGCTACACCTTC. Its protein product is CASSIDLTGRVGYTF.

The rearrangement joins TRBV19 to TRBJ2-3; D not certain. V was cut by 5 bases and J by 0 bases, with 18 bases left in between. Germline V lookup: CDR1 LNHDA, CDR2 SQIVND (reference sequence). This CDR3 spans 17 amino acids. The CDR3: CASSARGGVGSTDTQYF. CDR3 DNA: TGTGCCAGTAGTGCCCGTGGTGGTGTGGGTAGCACAGATACGCAGTATTTT.

This clone was detected once. V usage is TRBV2 and J usage is TRBJ1-4; D is possibly TRBD1 (6 bases). Germline assignment: CDR1 SNHLY and CDR2 FYNNEI. The V gene lost 4 bases and the J gene lost 4 bases, with 16 bases spanning the gap. The CDR3 loop spans 16 amino acids. DNA of the CDR3: TGTGCCAGCAGTGTCCAGGGGATGGGGTTTAATGAAAAACTGTTTTTT. This sequence encodes CASSVQGMGFNEKLFF.

This chain connects TRBV7-8 to TRBJ2-7; TRBD2 matches 7 bases. V shed 5 bases and J 0 bases; nucleotides not matched to a gene: 10. The CDR3 is 16 amino acids. Per the germline V gene, CDR1 is SGHVS and CDR2 is FQNEAQ. This CDR3 is CASSPRQGGVSYEQYF. In nucleotides, the CDR3 is TGTGCCAGCAGCCCCCGGCAGGGAGGGGTCTCCTACGAGCAGTACTTC.

V usage is TRBV2 and J usage is TRBJ1-4; the D is unclear. V was trimmed by 3 bases and J by 4 bases, leaving 12 bases between them. Germline values: CDR1 SNHLY, CDR2 FYNNEI. The CDR3 extends over 15 amino acids. DNA for the CDR3: TGTGCCAGCAGTGAGAGGGTGCAGCTTAATGAAAAACTGTTTTTT. Its protein is CASSERVQLNEKLFF.

This rearrangement joins TRBV27 to TRBJ1-6; unclear D gene. Germline V lookup: CDR1 MNHEY, CDR2 SMNVEV (reference sequence). The CDR3 consists of 15 residues. V was trimmed by 3 bases and J by 4 bases, leaving 10 bases between them. CDR3 region: CASSFEGIYNSPLHF. The CDR3 coding sequence is TGTGCCAGCAGTTTTGAAGGGATTTATAATTCACCCCTCCACTTT.

The gene calls are TRBV7-2 and TRBJ1-1; no reliable D call. The germline CDR1 and CDR2 sequences are SGHTA and FQGNSA. With 3 bases removed from V and 2 bases from J, the gap between germline ends came to 10 bases. The CDR3 extends over 14 amino acids. The DNA for the CDR3 is TGTGCCAGCAGCTTCGTTCCCGGTAACACTGAAGCTTTCTTT. Translation gives CASSFVPGNTEAFF.

V usage is TRBV7-2 and J usage is TRBJ2-5; TRBD1 is a possible D gene (6 bases). The germline V and J ends were trimmed by 5 bases and 4 bases, with 14 bases remaining between them. The germline V gene encodes CDR1 SGHTA and CDR2 FQGNSA. This CDR3 has 14 residues. The CDR3 region has the DNA TGTGCCAGCAGCCCTTCACAGGGTCGAGAGACCCAGTACTTC. Its protein is CASSPSQGRETQYF. Filled out from reference TRBV7-2 and TRBJ2-5, the complete variable domain reads GAGVSQSPSNKVTEKGKDVELRCDPISGHTALYWYRQSLGQGLEFLIYFQGNSAPDKSGLPSDRFSAERTGGSVSTLTIQRTQQEDSAVYLCASSPSQGRETQYFGPGTRLLVL.

This chain links TRBV6-1 with TRBJ1-2; a possible D gene is TRBD1 (6 bases). The CDR3 extends over 13 amino acids. Trimming left V 6 bases short and J 4 bases short, with 12 bases between. In germline, CDR1 is MNHNS, CDR2 SASEGT. CDR3 sequence (DNA): TGTGCCAGCAGCTTCCGGGACACCTATGGCTACACCTTC. It encodes CASSFRDTYGYTF.

The rearrangement joins TRBV18 to TRBJ2-5; D call uncertain. Germline V gene data show CDR1 as KGHSH and CDR2 as LQKENI. This CDR3 is built from 12 residues. Trimming stripped 5 bases from V and 7 bases from J, with 11 bases between. The CDR3 DNA is TGTGCCAGCTCAGGGGAACCGGGGACCCAGTACTTC. As protein: CASSGEPGTQYF.

This rearrangement joins TRBV25-1 to TRBJ1-2, with 8 bases lining up with TRBD1. The CDR3 is 14 residues long. Trimming removed 2 bases from V and 6 bases from J; junction bases left unmatched: 5. CDR1 is MGHDK and CDR2 is SYGVNS in the germline V gene. CDR3 region: CASSETGGKDGYTF. CDR3 in DNA: TGTGCCAGCAGTGAAACAGGGGGGAAGGATGGCTACACCTTC.

The gene calls are TRBV2 and TRBJ1-5; weak D call: TRBD1 (5 bases). With 8 bases removed from V and 5 bases from J, the gap between germline ends came to 19 bases. Per germline, CDR1 SNHLY and CDR2 FYNNEI. The CDR3 consists of 15 residues. The CDR3 protein is CASQSRRGVDQPQHF. The DNA for the CDR3 is TGTGCCAGCCAGAGTAGAAGGGGCGTTGATCAGCCCCAGCATTTT.

The rearrangement uses TRBV6-5 and TRBJ1-6; D gene ambiguous. This CDR3 has 14 residues. The germline CDR1 and CDR2 sequences are MNHEY and SVGAGI. V was pared by 10 bases and J by 0 bases, with 10 bases between. The CDR3 loop is CATAESSYNSPLHF. The CDR3 bases are TGTGCCACGGCAGAGAGCTCCTATAATTCACCCCTCCACTTT.

The rearrangement joins TRBV7-9 to TRBJ1-2, with no clear D. Germline CDR1 is SEHNR and CDR2 is FQNEAQ (reference sequence). The CDR3 has 13 amino acids. Trimming cost V 5 bases and J 4 bases, with 11 bases left between them. The CDR3 DNA follows: TGTGCCAGCAGCCAAACGGAAACCTATGGCTACACCTTC. Translation: CASSQTETYGYTF.

This chain joins TRBV9 and TRBJ1-1; D gene unclear. This CDR3 is built from 13 residues. The germline V gene encodes CDR1 SGDLS and CDR2 YYNGEE. Trimming removed 3 bases from V and 3 bases from J, with 9 bases in between. The CDR3 DNA sequence: TGTGCCAGCAGCGAGAGAATTCACACTGAAGCTTTCTTT. Translating gives CASSERIHTEAFF.

The CDR3 sequence: CASSGMTTGISGNTIYF. Written as DNA, the CDR3 is TGTGCCAGCAGTGGAATGACAACAGGAATCTCTGGAAACACCATATATTTT. The J gene is TRBJ1-3, the V gene TRBV6-1; a possible D gene is TRBD1 (5 bases). V dropped 4 bases and J dropped 0 bases, with 16 bases sitting between them. Germline CDR1 MNHNS, CDR2 SASEGT. The CDR3 totals 17 residues.

J is TRBJ1-4 and V is TRBV19; a weak D match, TRBD1 (6 bases). V was trimmed by 2 bases and J by 11 bases, leaving 9 bases between them. This CDR3 has 12 amino acids. From germline, CDR1 is LNHDA and CDR2 SQIVND (reference sequence). Here the CDR3 DNA reads TGTGCCAGTAGTATATCGGGGGCCAAACTGTTTTTT. This encodes CASSISGAKLFF.

As regards this clone: One junction end disagrees with the germline gene, perhaps due to a read error. The gene calls are TRBV5-4 and TRBJ1-2, with TRBD1 identical over 9 bases. The length of the CDR3 is 19 residues. Germline CDR1 reads SGHNT; CDR2 reads YYREEE (reference sequence). The CDR3 DNA reads as TGTGCCAGCAGTTTGGGAGGGTCTCGAACAGGGGGCGCCCGCTTTGGCTACACCTTC. Its protein is CASSLGGSRTGGARFGYTF.

CDR3: CASSPTLQGSYGYTF. CDR3 DNA: TGCGCCAGCAGCCCGACGCTTCAGGGTTCCTATGGCTACACCTTC. V and J are TRBV5-1 and TRBJ1-2; the D gene is possibly TRBD1 (5 bases). Germline values: CDR1 SGHRS, CDR2 YFSETQ. Trimming stripped 4 bases from V and 4 bases from J, with 17 bases between. The CDR3 runs to 15 residues.

This clone turned up a few times. V usage is TRBV29-1 and J usage is TRBJ2-1; 9 bases fit TRBD2. Germline-derived CDR1 and CDR2 are SQVTM and ANQGSEA. CDR3 length equals 14 residues. V lost 6 bases, J lost 5 bases, and 8 bases stayed unmatched. In nucleotides, the CDR3 is TGCAGCGTCAACCGGTGGACTAGCGACAATGAGCAGTTCTTC. This gives the protein CSVNRWTSDNEQFF.